The 2 T cell receptor beta chains presented below share a single source sample, sequenced in a study of blood T cell repertoires in COVID-19. Sequenced by immunoSEQ multiplex PCR; TCRdb stores in-frame clones only, minus some. The sample lists roughly 60,000 clones, approximately 88% seen once, with 3.5% in the top ten. The sequencing sample was made of peripheral blood. Receptors originate from a man aged 50 or older with active COVID-19.

This clone has just a few counts. V is TRBV6-2 or TRBV6-3 and J is TRBJ2-1; the D is unclear. Germline V gives CDR1 MNHEY, CDR2 SVGEGT. The CDR3 contains 13 residues. V lost 5 bases and J lost 8, with 13 bases in between. The CDR3 sequence is CASSQERFDEQFF. The CDR3 bases are TGTGCCAGCAGTCAAGAACGGTTCGATGAGCAGTTCTTC.

The chain links TRBV7-2 to TRBJ2-3; 10 nucleotides align to TRBD1. CDR3 length: 15 amino acids. V lost 4 bases and J lost 8; bases outside the gene matches: 9. The germline V gene encodes CDR1 SGHTA and CDR2 FQGNSA. The CDR3 DNA reads TGTGCCAGCAGCTCAAGCGCCGGGACAGGGGCTACGCAGTATTTT. It translates to CASSSSAGTGATQYF.